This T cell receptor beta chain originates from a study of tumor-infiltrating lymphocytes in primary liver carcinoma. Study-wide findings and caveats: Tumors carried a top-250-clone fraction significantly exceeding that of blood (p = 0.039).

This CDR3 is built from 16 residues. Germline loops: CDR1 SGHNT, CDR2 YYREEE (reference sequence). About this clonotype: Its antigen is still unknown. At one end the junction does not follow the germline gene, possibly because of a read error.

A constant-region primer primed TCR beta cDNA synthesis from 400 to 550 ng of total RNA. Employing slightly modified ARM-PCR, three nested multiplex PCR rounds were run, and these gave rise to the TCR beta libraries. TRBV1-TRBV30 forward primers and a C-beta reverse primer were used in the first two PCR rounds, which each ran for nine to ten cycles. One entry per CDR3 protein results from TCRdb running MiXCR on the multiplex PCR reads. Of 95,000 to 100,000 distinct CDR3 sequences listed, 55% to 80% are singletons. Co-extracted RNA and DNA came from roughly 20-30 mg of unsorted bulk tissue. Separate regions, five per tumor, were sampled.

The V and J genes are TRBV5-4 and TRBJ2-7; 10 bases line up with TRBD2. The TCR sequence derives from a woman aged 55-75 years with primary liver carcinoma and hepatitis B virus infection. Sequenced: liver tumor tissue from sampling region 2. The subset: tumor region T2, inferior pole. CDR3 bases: TGTGCCAGCAGCCCACCGGGTAGCGGGAGGACGTACGAGCAATACTTC. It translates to CASSPPGSGRTYEQYF.